This TCR beta chain was observed in a study of T cell responses to AZD1222 COVID-19 vaccine. Study observations and caveats: Repertoire collection took place solely once the T cell response had peaked. Donor demographics were predominantly white British with a female majority; clonal diversity may be underestimated. Targeting of unmutated variant regions was reportedly seen in nearly half of spike-specific TCRs. Baseline serology detected seropositivity in only a handful of AZD1222 recipients.

This clone was seen more than once but under ten times. Its antigen is still unknown. Sequenced by immunoSEQ multiplex PCR; TCRdb stores in-frame clones only, minus some. The sample includes over 100,000 clones, around nine tenths of them seen just once. The CDR3 sequence is 15 residues long. V trimming: 4 bases; J trimming: 4 bases; junction bases outside the gene matches: 11. Germline V lookup: CDR1 SGHKS, CDR2 YYEKEE (reference sequence). This material consisted of peripheral blood, taken on day 0 of AZD1222 vaccination. The source of this sequence is an adult in good health. The chain uses TRBV5-5 and TRBJ2-7, with 7 bases fitting TRBD2. In DNA, the CDR3 is TGTGCCAGCAGCGCAAGCTGGGGGGGAGGTTACGAGCAGTACTTC. This gives the protein CASSASWGGGYEQYF.